One TCR beta chain is described in this entry. Its antigen is unidentified. This specimen comes from a study of T cell responses to AZD1222 COVID-19 vaccine. Study outcomes and limitations: CD4 TCRs covered the whole spike, strongest at regions 160-218 and 743-854. Clonal diversity may have been underestimated in mostly white British donors. Seropositive at baseline were only a handful of AZD1222 recipients. Unmutated variant regions are reportedly targeted by nearly half of spike-specific TCRs.

The germline CDR1 and CDR2 sequences are SGHAT and FQDESV (reference sequence). The V end was cut by 1 base, the J end by 4 bases, with 12 bases between. This CDR3 has 15 amino acids. The method was immunoSEQ multiplex PCR; TCRdb's version includes in-frame clones alone and lacks a portion of them. The repertoire holds around 150,000 clones, with more than 70% as singletons. The source material was peripheral blood, sampled on day 0 of MenACWY control vaccination. The clonotype was recovered from an adult in good health. The genes are TRBV11-1 and TRBJ2-3; a possible D gene is TRBD2 (5 bases). This chain's CDR3 is CASSLGARRPDTQYF. CDR3 nucleotide sequence: TGTGCCAGCAGCTTAGGTGCCCGGAGGCCAGATACGCAGTATTTT.